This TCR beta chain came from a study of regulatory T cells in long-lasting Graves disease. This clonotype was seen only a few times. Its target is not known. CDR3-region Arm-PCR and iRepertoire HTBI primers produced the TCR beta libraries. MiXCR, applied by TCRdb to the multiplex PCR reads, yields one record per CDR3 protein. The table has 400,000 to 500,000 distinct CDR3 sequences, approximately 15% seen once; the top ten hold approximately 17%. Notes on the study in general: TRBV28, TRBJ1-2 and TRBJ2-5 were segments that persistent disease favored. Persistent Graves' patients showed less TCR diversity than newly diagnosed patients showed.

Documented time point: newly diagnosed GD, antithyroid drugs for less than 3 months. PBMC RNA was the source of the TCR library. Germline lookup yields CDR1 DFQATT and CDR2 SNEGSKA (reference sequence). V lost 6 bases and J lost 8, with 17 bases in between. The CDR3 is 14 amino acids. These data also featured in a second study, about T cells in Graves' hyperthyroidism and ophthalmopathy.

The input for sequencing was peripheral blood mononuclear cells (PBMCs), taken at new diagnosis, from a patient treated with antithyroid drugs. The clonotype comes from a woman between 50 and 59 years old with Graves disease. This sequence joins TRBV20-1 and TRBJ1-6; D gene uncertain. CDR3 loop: CSAPDPSIDSPLHF. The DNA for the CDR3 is TGCAGTGCCCCAGACCCTTCTATTGATTCACCCCTCCACTTT.